This T cell receptor (beta chain) is from a study of cytomegalovirus exposure and HLA in healthy donors (dated by TCRdb to about 2017). Regarding the study in general: According to an earlier analysis of a few hundred of the donors, roughly 180 million T cells yielded 117 million unique TCR beta sequences and 276 Gb of sequence data. The number of typed donors differed by locus: about 620-640 for A, B, C, DRB1 and DQB1; 500 to 550 for DQA1; 606 for DPA1; and roughly 470 for DPB1. HLA typing included class I and class II loci at four-digit resolution. A later analysis re-examined previously published TCR beta repertoires from around 670 donors and added high-resolution HLA genotyping to investigate patterns of TCR occurrence. The study aimed to test whether cataloging public T cell receptors could reveal signatures of past pathogen exposure. The study used immunosequencing to profile the T cell repertoires of some 600 subjects and linked those repertoires to cytomegalovirus serostatus. Donor age, sex, ethnicity and CMV serostatus were collected together with the repertoire data. An earlier analysis of about 620 of the donors applied high-throughput TCR beta sequencing to assess whether each TCR beta V gene segment acted as functional or pseudogenic. Among roughly 400 genotyped donors of the cohort, an average of around 220,000 unique TCR beta nucleotide sequences was sequenced per donor, of which roughly 17% were non-productive. Of the approximately 400 genotyped donors, roughly 85% fell in the genetic ancestry cluster associated with self-reported Caucasian donors. Rather than drawing on any new phenotypic data, the later analysis identified candidate immune exposures from TCR beta sequences and the way those sequences occurred across donors. A separate validation cohort of about 110 different subjects was used in addition to the 666-subject first cohort. An early release covering over 500 HLA-typed donors comprised approximately 300 gigabases of sequencing data and tens of millions of unique TCR sequences. To predict cytomegalovirus infection status, the study combined high-throughput TCR immunosequencing, statistical association of individual TCRs with disease status, and machine learning. A later genetic analysis used genome-wide SNP genotypes for about three fifths of the 666 donors, treating that subset as a discovery cohort. All discovery cohort repertoires had been generated using a single sequencing platform. Because of strong linkage in the cohort, roughly five DR-DQ haplotypes were treated as single units for association and clustering. What the study reported, not specific to this receptor: In an earlier analysis of around 600 of the donors, most TCR beta V segments were observed in productive rearrangements about 87% or about 30% of the time, broadly matching IMGT annotations. Most TCR sequences were observed very rarely across donors, whereas some public TCRs were present in many individuals. The sequencing pipeline was judged likely to have produced a cluster of highly shared sequence variants as a technical artifact. Because counts were too low, roughly 17 rarely observed V segments, including chromosome 9 orphons, were left out of the earlier analysis of 587 of the donors. Linkage disequilibrium might explain the correlated functional status among segregating V segments, but an unknown experimental factor could not be excluded. A further reported finding was that TCR beta sequences accurately predicted the HLA-A and HLA-B alleles for most subjects in the first cohort. In vitro tests confirmed that three of the cytomegalovirus-associated TCR beta chains recognize cytomegalovirus antigens. In this cohort, only TCR beta chains were sequenced, and detectable features were limited by the absence of alpha or paired-chain data. The classifier was reported to diagnose cytomegalovirus status with high specificity and sensitivity in both the original cohort and the validation cohort. When HLA alleles, especially DR and DQ, strongly co-occurred, attributing TCR associations to individual alleles was difficult. A later genetic analysis reported fewer N-insertions in productive TCRs among donors in an Asian-associated ancestry cluster than the roughly 700-donor mean. CMV serostatus was the only immune exposure information available for the cohort. V-gene and J-gene trimming of TCR beta chains was associated with a missense DCLRE1C variant in a later genetic analysis, and the association was replicated in an independent cohort. A later analysis reported that several top co-occurrence clusters appeared linked to parvovirus B19, influenza, CMV and Epstein-Barr virus. The authors suggested that the approach could potentially be generalized to other disease states and immunological phenotypes. Compared with equally common non-associated chains, HLA-associated TCR beta chains in a later analysis were more clonally expanded and had lower generation probabilities. According to a later analysis, most CMV-associated TCR beta chains appeared to be HLA-restricted, and the HLA associations seemed to be driven largely by CMV exposure. A later analysis associated about 17,000 TCR beta sequences with specific HLA alleles at a false discovery rate of 0.05. In a later analysis, TCR association rates were found to vary across HLA loci, with the most associated TCRs seen for DRB1 alleles and the fewest for HLA-C alleles. Some IMGT-functional V segments, including TRBV6-2 and TRBV6-3, could not be distinguished by the 87-base-pair reads and were therefore excluded. Because some donors lacked HLA typing at each locus, the association tests relied only on the typed subset. Sequencing depth was assumed to be roughly uniform across donors in the presence/absence analyses, though that assumption may not hold. The study gave a list of under 200 TCR beta chains associated with cytomegalovirus.

As for this clone: The antigen it binds to is not known. No much larger clone exists at a distance of one base, and base qualities are not known.

The cohort consisted of 600 to 700 healthy bone marrow donors. At the time of sampling, all cohort members were nominally healthy, though unrecorded immune exposures were likely present. The donor was CMV seronegative and was included in the group of 352 seronegative cohort members. A peripheral blood sample was collected from each donor, and TCR beta sequencing was performed on peripheral blood mononuclear cells. The Qiagen DNeasy Blood Extraction Kit was used to extract genomic DNA from the blood cell samples. The library was obtained by the immunoSEQ multiplex PCR assay. A mixture of 60 forward primers for TCR Vbeta segments and 13 reverse primers for TCR Jbeta segments was used in the multiplex PCR. Amplification of the CDR3 region of rearranged TCR beta genes was performed with a multiplex PCR assay on genomic DNA. The Illumina HiSeq System was used to sequence the amplified TCR beta libraries as 87-base-pair reads. Per the original workflow: A later analysis tallied tens of millions of unique TCR beta chains across the 610 or so repertoires, and roughly 11 million of those chains were shared by two or more donors. Raw reads were error-corrected and collapsed into unique sequences by a nearest-neighbor algorithm in which closely related sequences were merged to remove PCR and sequencing errors. Alignment of CDR3 sequences to IMGT reference sequences was used to assign V, D and J gene segments. For a sequence to be retained, at least a six-nucleotide match to both a V gene segment and a J gene segment was required. A rearrangement was called productive if the CDR3 had no stop codons and remained in frame with V and J, and every other rearrangement was called non-productive. Following IMGT convention, CDR3 was defined as the stretch from the second conserved V-encoded cysteine to the conserved J-encoded phenylalanine. Sequences without an unambiguous match to a single V gene segment were excluded from the earlier analysis of a few hundred of the donors. An earlier analysis of a few hundred of the donors called V segments functional above 56.7% productive rearrangements and segregating when the between-donor standard deviation exceeded 5%. A statistical classification framework was developed to diagnose cytomegalovirus status using the catalog of TCR beta chain sequences. V and J gene assignment, in a later analysis, came from comparing TCR nucleotide sequences with IMGT/GENE-DB human TR gene sequences. Using the TCRdist pipeline, a later analysis assigned CDR3 sequences along with most-parsimonious VDJ recombination scenarios. In a later analysis, every TCR beta chain was defined by the combination of its CDR3 amino acid sequence and its V-gene family, and reads without a unique V-gene family were dropped. As a way to deal with suspected cross-contamination and a sequencing artifact, a later analysis dropped hundreds of nucleotide sequences that were highly shared and had low generation probability. A later analysis calculated a clonal expansion index for each public chain from normalized within-repertoire ranks of inferred template counts. Generation probabilities in a later analysis came from a VDJ recombination model fitted to out-of-frame rearrangements, and those results were checked against IGoR. Hypergeometric tests were used in a later analysis to score TCR-TCR, TCR-HLA and TCR-CMV co-occurrence, with a repertoire-size bias correction applied to the TCR pairs. To estimate false discovery rates, a later analysis permuted the HLA or CMV assignments 20 times. A later analysis grouped co-occurring TCRs with DBSCAN, adding TCRdist sequence similarity when clustering within HLA-allele-positive subsets. Repertoires with fewer than 30,000 or more than 120,000 public chains, plus five repertoires with anomalous nucleotide sharing, were excluded from co-occurrence clustering. Here the immuneACCESS table is served through TCRdb, limited to in-frame sequences with V and J called. Missing clones are a known gap in these copies; in checked studies unresolved V genes cover under half, and the rest lacks a known reason. That table supplies the V and J calls and clone size; D and trimming were determined from the DNA. The sample table lists roughly 140,000 clones, around 79% of them with a count of one. In total, the top ten clones hold approximately 2.8% of the sample.

Including cysteine and phenylalanine, the CDR3 has 14 amino acids. The retained sequence is limited to the CDR3, 42 bases, with the frame set at the first base. According to the germline V gene, CDR1 reads SQVTM and CDR2 reads ANQGSEA. The germline V end is reduced by 4 bases and the J end by 4 bases; junction bases left unmatched: 5. The chain links TRBV29-1 with TRBJ2-2, and 8 bases in between align with TRBD2. The sequenced material came from PBMCs. The clonotype was recovered from a male donor in good health and CMV-seronegative. CDR3 sequence: CSVGLAGPTGELFF. In nucleotides, the sequence is TGCAGCGTTGGGCTAGCGGGCCCCACCGGGGAGCTGTTTTTT.